This T cell receptor beta chain is from a study of T cells expressing NK-cell markers. Study details: One of the eight sequenced donors was seronegative, whereas the other seven were HCMV-seropositive.

This CDR3 contains 16 residues. Germline CDR1 reads DFQATT; CDR2 reads SNEGSKA (reference sequence). One entry per CDR3 protein, without DNA, is what TCRdb gives after re-calling the 5' RACE reads. This sample's table has a few hundred thousand distinct CDR3 sequences. Note on this clonotype: Its cognate antigen is unknown.

Study-wide results and limits: The share of CD8+ T cells held by dominant NKG2C+ clonotypes was about 1.0-7.5% in roughly 6 donors. What remained unclear was the HCMV specificity of expanded NKG2C+ T cell clones.

The sequence came from a man between 18 and 69 years old in good health. Input material: blood T cells: a sorted CD56 or NKG2C T cell subset, CD4+ or CD8+ T cells, or bulk PBMC T cells (not recorded which). V is TRBV20-1 and J is TRBJ1-3. The CDR3: CSARDRRGHSGNTIYF.